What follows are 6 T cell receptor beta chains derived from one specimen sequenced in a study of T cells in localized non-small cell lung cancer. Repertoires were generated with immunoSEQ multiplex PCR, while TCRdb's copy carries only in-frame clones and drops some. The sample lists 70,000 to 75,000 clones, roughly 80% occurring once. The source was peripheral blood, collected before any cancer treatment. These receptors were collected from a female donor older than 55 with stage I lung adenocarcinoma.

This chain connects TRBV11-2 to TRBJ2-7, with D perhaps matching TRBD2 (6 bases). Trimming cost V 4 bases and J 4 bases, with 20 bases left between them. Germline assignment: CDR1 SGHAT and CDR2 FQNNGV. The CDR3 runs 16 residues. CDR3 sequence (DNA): TGTGCCAGCAGCTCTCTCTCGGGGGACGGGGCTTACGAGCAGTACTTC. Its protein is CASSSLSGDGAYEQYF.

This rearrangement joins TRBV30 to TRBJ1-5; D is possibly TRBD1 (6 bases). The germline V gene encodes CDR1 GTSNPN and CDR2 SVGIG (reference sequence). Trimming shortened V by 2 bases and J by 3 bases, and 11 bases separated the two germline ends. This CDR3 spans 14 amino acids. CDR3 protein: CAWSSRQANQPQHF. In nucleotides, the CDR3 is TGTGCCTGGAGTTCAAGACAGGCCAATCAGCCCCAGCATTTT.

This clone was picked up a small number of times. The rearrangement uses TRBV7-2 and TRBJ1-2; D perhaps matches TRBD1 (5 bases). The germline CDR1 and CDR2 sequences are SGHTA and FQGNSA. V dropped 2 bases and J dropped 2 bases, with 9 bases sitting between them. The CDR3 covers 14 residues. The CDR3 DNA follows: TGTGCCAGCAGCTTATTGGGACGGAACTATGGCTACACCTTC. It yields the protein CASSLLGRNYGYTF.

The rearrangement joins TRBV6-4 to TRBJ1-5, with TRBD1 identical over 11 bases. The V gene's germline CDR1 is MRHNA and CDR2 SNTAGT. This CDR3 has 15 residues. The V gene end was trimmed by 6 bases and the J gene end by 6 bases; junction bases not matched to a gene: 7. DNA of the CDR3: TGTGCCAGCAGCCGCTGGACAGGGGGCAGTCAGCCCCAGCATTTT. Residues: CASSRWTGGSQPQHF.

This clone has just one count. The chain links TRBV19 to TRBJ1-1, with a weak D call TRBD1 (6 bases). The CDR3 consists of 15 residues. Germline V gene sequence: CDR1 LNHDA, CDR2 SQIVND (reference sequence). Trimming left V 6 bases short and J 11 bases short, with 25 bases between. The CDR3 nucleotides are TGTGCCAGTAGCAGGGGCCCCGGACTGCCGTTGGTTGCTTTCTTT. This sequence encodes CASSRGPGLPLVAFF.

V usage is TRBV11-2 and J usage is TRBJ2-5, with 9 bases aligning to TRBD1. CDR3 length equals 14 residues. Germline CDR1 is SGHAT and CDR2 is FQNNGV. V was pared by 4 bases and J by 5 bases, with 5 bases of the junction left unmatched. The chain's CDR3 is CASSSGTGWETQYF. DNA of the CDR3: TGTGCCAGCAGCTCCGGGACAGGGTGGGAGACCCAGTACTTC.